Presented here are 13 T cell receptor beta chains from one specimen sequenced in a study of T-cell reconstitution after alpha-beta-depleted transplantation in children. Researchers prepared the TCRbeta library using unique molecular identifiers, the study reports. TCRdb independently ran MiXCR on the PCR reads; one entry per CDR3 protein. This table has some 120,000 distinct CDR3 sequences, under 13% appearing once. The specimen was PBMCs, collected before TCRalphabeta/CD19-depleted stem cell transplant. The receptors derive from a boy between 2 and 15 years old with acute lymphoblastic leukemia, due to receive a stem cell transplant.

Many counts were recorded for this clonotype. The J gene is TRBJ2-1, the V gene TRBV5-1; TRBD1 aligns across 8 bases. Looked up from germline, CDR1 is SGHRS and CDR2 is YFSETQ. V lost 1 base to trimming and J lost 6 bases; unmatched junction nucleotides: 6. The CDR3 is made up of 15 amino acids. CDR3: CASSLWTGQSNEQFF. CDR3 DNA sequence: TGCGCCAGCAGCTTGTGGACAGGGCAGTCCAATGAGCAGTTCTTC.

There are many counts of this clonotype. V is TRBV6-1 and J is TRBJ2-1, with unresolved D. The CDR3 is 14 residues long. V was pared by 4 bases and J by 3 bases, with 10 bases between. CDR1 MNHNS and CDR2 SASEGT come from the germline V gene. The CDR3 nucleotides read TGTGCCAGCAGTGCTGCTTTTAACTACAATGAGCAGTTCTTC. Translation: CASSAAFNYNEQFF.

This clonotype has more than one count but fewer than ten. The gene calls are TRBV27 and TRBJ2-1; no firm D call. This CDR3 is 15 amino acids long. Germline CDR1 reads MNHEY; CDR2 reads SMNVEV (reference sequence). Trimming removed 6 bases from V and 0 bases from J, with 12 bases in between. For the CDR3, the DNA is TGTGCCAGCAGCCGAAGCAGAAGCTCCTACAATGAGCAGTTCTTC. Translating it yields CASSRSRSSYNEQFF.

There are many counts of this clonotype. The chain has TRBV27 and TRBJ2-1, with TRBD2 matching 8 bases. Germline CDR1 is MNHEY and CDR2 is SMNVEV (reference sequence). The trim removed 3 bases at V and 5 bases at J, leaving 18 bases unmatched. The CDR3 extends over 19 amino acids. CDR3 DNA: TGTGCCAGCAGTTTGGGCGGGGTAGCGGGATGGGAGGGACACAATGAGCAGTTCTTC. It encodes CASSLGGVAGWEGHNEQFF.

Many counts were recorded for this clonotype. This chain links TRBV4-1 with TRBJ2-6; the match to TRBD1 covers 10 bases. The CDR3 consists of 22 residues. V dropped 5 bases and J dropped 0; count of bases not matched to a gene: 19. In germline, CDR1 is MGHRA, CDR2 YSYEKL. The CDR3 region has the DNA TGCGCCAGCAGCTTCCGAGCGGGAGACCGGGACAGGGGATTCTCTGGGGCCAACGTCCTGACTTTC. Residues: CASSFRAGDRDRGFSGANVLTF.

This clonotype was counted a few times. CDR3 region: CASSPPILETQYF. The CDR3 DNA sequence: TGTGCCAGCTCACCACCGATTCTCGAGACCCAGTACTTC. V gene TRBV18 combines with J gene TRBJ2-5; D uncertain. V lost 0 bases and J lost 5, with 7 bases in between. This CDR3 region has 13 residues. Per the germline V gene, CDR1 is KGHSH and CDR2 is LQKENI.

V is TRBV7-8 and J is TRBJ2-1; D remains unclear. The CDR3 extends over 16 amino acids. Trimming pared 5 bases from V and 9 bases from J, leaving 23 bases between. Germline V lookup: CDR1 SGHVS, CDR2 FQNEAQ. The CDR3 region has the DNA TGTGCCAGCAGCATACATCGTTGGTATTCATCCAGTGAGCAGTTCTTC. Translation gives CASSIHRWYSSSEQFF.

A few counts support this clonotype. The V and J genes are TRBV6-1 and TRBJ2-1; TRBD2 matches at 10 bases. The CDR3 covers 16 residues. V lost 5 bases to trimming and J lost 0 bases; unmatched junction nucleotides: 4. Germline CDR1 and CDR2: MNHNS and SASEGT. The CDR3 here is CASSPASGSSYNEQFF. The CDR3 DNA reads TGTGCCAGCAGTCCCGCTAGCGGGAGCTCCTACAATGAGCAGTTCTTC.

The chain has TRBV18 and TRBJ2-6; no definite D call. The CDR3 is 15 amino acids. In germline, CDR1 is KGHSH, CDR2 LQKENI. The V end lost 3 bases, the J end lost 4 bases, and 10 bases lay between the germline ends. DNA for the CDR3: TGTGCCAGCTCACCCGAACGTTCCGGGGCCAACGTCCTGACTTTC. This gives the protein CASSPERSGANVLTF.

A few counts support this clonotype. This chain links TRBV7-8 with TRBJ2-1, with TRBD1 matching 10 bases. This CDR3 region has 15 residues. The junction had 5 bases not matched to a gene; V was cut back by 5 bases and J by 4 bases. CDR1 is SGHVS and CDR2 is FQNEAQ in the germline V gene. CDR3 amino acids: CASSPGTGAYNEQFF. For the CDR3, the DNA is TGTGCCAGCAGCCCCGGGACAGGGGCTTACAATGAGCAGTTCTTC.

This clonotype came up many times. J is TRBJ2-7 and V is TRBV10-3, with 13 positions matching TRBD2. V trimming: 4 bases; J trimming: 7 bases; junction bases outside the gene matches: 4. The CDR3 loop spans 14 amino acids. Germline V lookup: CDR1 ENHRY, CDR2 SYGVKD. CDR3 coding DNA: TGTGCCATCAGTGGGACTAGCGGGAGAGGTGAGCAGTACTTC. Protein: CAISGTSGRGEQYF.

This clonotype was observed at least ten times. The chain employs TRBV2 and TRBJ2-7; D is ambiguous. Germline CDR1 reads SNHLY; CDR2 reads FYNNEI. Trimming took off 1 base at V and 4 bases at J, with 11 bases between the two ends. The CDR3 sequence is 14 residues long. Here the CDR3 reads CASSEGGMEYEQYF. The CDR3 coding sequence is TGTGCCAGCAGTGAAGGGGGAATGGAGTACGAGCAGTACTTC.

This rearrangement joins TRBV2 to TRBJ1-2; 7 bases line up with TRBD1. Germline CDR1 is SNHLY and CDR2 is FYNNEI. V lost 7 bases, J lost 8 bases, and 13 bases stayed unmatched. The CDR3 is 14 residues long. CDR3: CASNRDSPLGGYTF. The CDR3 nucleotides read TGTGCCAGCAATAGGGACAGTCCCCTTGGGGGCTACACCTTC.